This is a list of T cell receptor beta chains from one sample in a study of blood T cell repertoires in COVID-19. Assay used: immunoSEQ multiplex PCR; TCRdb lists only in-frame clones, some missing. The data contain fewer than 55,000 clones, roughly 90% of them singletons. Material: peripheral blood. These receptors came from an older man with active or convalescent COVID-19. Each CDR3 is given with its conserved first and last residue. A D gene is named only where the DNA matches it firmly. The listing skips clone size in some rows; elsewhere it reads once, few, many or a size class.

V	D	J	size	DNA	CDR3
TRBV7-9	-	TRBJ1-6	-	TGTGCCAGCAGCTTAGCGCGGGACGTCCGATCACCCCTCCACTTT	CASSLARDVRSPLHF
TRBV19	-	TRBJ2-1	-	TGTGCCAGTAAGCGGGCCCGGAGCTGGCCTGAGCAGTTCTTC	CASKRARSWPEQFF
TRBV15	TRBD2	TRBJ2-1	-	TGTGCCACGGGACGGGGCGGGAGTATGTATGAGCAGTTCTTC	CATGRGGSMYEQFF
TRBV6-5	-	TRBJ1-6	-	TGTGCCAGCAGTTACGGGCCAATAAATTCACCCCTCCACTTT	CASSYGPINSPLHF
TRBV5-1	-	TRBJ2-1	-	TGCGCCAGCAGCTCAAGGCCCTTGGGGGGTTCCATATACAATGAGCAGTTCTTC	CASSSRPLGGSIYNEQFF
TRBV4-3	TRBD2	TRBJ2-4	-	TGCGCCAGCAGCCAAGATCGGGTTCCAGCGGGAGTATCCAAAAACATTCAGTACTTC	CASSQDRVPAGVSKNIQYF
TRBV7-7	TRBD2	TRBJ2-3	-	TGTGCCAGCAGCTCTCGACTAGCGGGGTTCAGAGATACGCAGTATTTT	CASSSRLAGFRDTQYF
TRBV19	-	TRBJ1-6	-	TGTGCCAGTAGTGCCGGGAACGTTTCACCCCTCCACTTT	CASSAGNVSPLHF
TRBV5-4	TRBD2	TRBJ2-1	-	TGTGCCAGCAGGATAGGGACTAGTGGGTACAATGAGCAGTTCTTC	CASRIGTSGYNEQFF
TRBV19	TRBD1	TRBJ1-1	once	TGTGCCAGTAGTACCTGGACAGGAATGAACACTGAAGCTTTCTTT	CASSTWTGMNTEAFF
TRBV5-1	-	TRBJ1-2	-	TGCGCCAGCAGCTTAACTGCTGCTAACTATGGCTACACCTTC	CASSLTAANYGYTF
TRBV7-9	-	TRBJ1-5	-	TGTGCCAGCAGCTTAGGACAGGAGGCCCAGCATTTT	CASSLGQEAQHF
TRBV19	TRBD1	TRBJ1-3	-	TGTGCCGCCAAGGACAGGGCTCCTGGAAACACCATATATTTT	CAAKDRAPGNTIYF
TRBV5-1	-	TRBJ2-6	-	TGCGCCAGCAGCTTCCACAGTTATGCTGGGGCCAACGTCCTGACTTTC	CASSFHSYAGANVLTF
TRBV18	TRBD1	TRBJ1-5	-	TGTGCCAGCTCAAGGGGGCCGGGGGAGTCAAGCAATCAGCCCCAGCATTTT	CASSRGPGESSNQPQHF
TRBV15	TRBD1	TRBJ1-4	-	TGTGCCACCAGCAGAGATGGAGGGACAGTTAATGAAAAACTGTTTTTT	CATSRDGGTVNEKLFF
TRBV7-2	TRBD1	TRBJ2-1	-	TGTGCCAGCAGCGTGGGACAGGAACTTTCCAATGAGCAGTTCTTC	CASSVGQELSNEQFF
TRBV29-1	-	TRBJ1-4	-	TGCAGCGTTATACAGGGCGGTAATGAAAAACTGTTTTTT	CSVIQGGNEKLFF
TRBV11-2	TRBD2	TRBJ2-5	-	TGTGCCAGCAGCTTTAGCGGGAGGGAGCTCGAGACCCAGTACTTC	CASSFSGRELETQYF
TRBV27	-	TRBJ2-3	-	TGTGCCAGCAGTTCGGGGGACAGACCCCTAGTACCTAGCACAGATACGCAGTATTTT	CASSSGDRPLVPSTDTQYF
TRBV6-4	TRBD1	TRBJ1-6	-	TGTGCCAGCAGGCCAGGACAGGGCGATAATTCACCCCTCCACTTT	CASRPGQGDNSPLHF
TRBV3-1/TRBV3-2	TRBD1	TRBJ1-2	-	TGTGCCAGCAGCCAAGAATACAGGGGACACACCTTC	CASSQEYRGHTF
TRBV9	-	TRBJ2-7	once	TGTGCCAGCAGCGAGGGACTCCTCAACTACGAGCAGTACTTC	CASSEGLLNYEQYF
TRBV28	-	TRBJ1-2	-	TGTGCCAGCAGCAGCGGGGCGCGGGGCTACACCTTC	CASSSGARGYTF